One and the same sample provided the 2 T cell receptor beta chains below, sequenced in a study of CD8 T cells in ankylosing spondylitis. TCRdb reanalysed the 5' RACE reads using MiXCR and keeps one entry per CDR3 protein. The sample shows a few hundred thousand distinct CDR3 sequences, 15% to 20% of them seen only once. The sample taken for sequencing was blood, either unsorted or a sorted T cell fraction (not recorded which). The receptors were sampled from a male donor with ankylosing spondylitis or in good health (not recorded which).

Written as DNA, the CDR3 is TGCAGTGCTAGAGGTAGCATGGGAGGTGGTTCCTACAATGAGCAGTTCTTC. Translated: CSARGSMGGGSYNEQFF. V and J are TRBV20-1 and TRBJ2-1; possible D gene TRBD2, 6 bases. Germline V CDR1 and CDR2: DFQATT, SNEGSKA (reference sequence). The CDR3 sequence is 17 residues long. Trimming removed 1 base from V and 1 base from J, with 17 bases in between.

In its sample, this clonotype was seen a few times. The chain joins TRBV7-9 to TRBJ2-5, with TRBD2 matching 7 bases. The CDR3 consists of 15 residues. Germline V gives CDR1 SEHNR, CDR2 FQNEAQ (reference sequence). V lost 7 bases, J lost 3 bases, and 11 bases stayed unmatched. CDR3 DNA sequence: TGTGCCAGCACCTTGTTGGCGGGAGCGGAAGAGACCCAGTACTTC. Translated, it gives CASTLLAGAEETQYF. The variable domain in full, completed from reference TRBV7-9 and TRBJ2-5, reads DTGVSQNPRHKITKRGQNVTFRCDPISEHNRLYWYRQTLGQGPEFLTYFQNEAQLEKSRLLSDRFSAERPKGSFSTLEIQRTEQGDSAMYLCASTLLAGAEETQYFGPGTRLLVL.